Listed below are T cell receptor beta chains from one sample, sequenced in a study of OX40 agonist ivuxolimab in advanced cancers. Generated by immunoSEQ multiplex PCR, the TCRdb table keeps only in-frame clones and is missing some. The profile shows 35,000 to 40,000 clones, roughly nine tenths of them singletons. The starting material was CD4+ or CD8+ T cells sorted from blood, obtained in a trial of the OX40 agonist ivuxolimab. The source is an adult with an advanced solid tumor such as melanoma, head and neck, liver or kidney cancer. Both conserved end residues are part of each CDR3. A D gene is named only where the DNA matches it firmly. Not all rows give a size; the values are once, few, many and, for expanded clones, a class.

TGTGCCTGGAGTGAGCGGGTCAGAGGTGAGCAGTTCTTC | CAWSERVRGEQFF | TRBJ2-1 | TRBV30 | once | .
TGTGCCAGCAGCTCTAGAGCGCAGGGAGCCGGGGAGCTGTTTTTT | CASSSRAQGAGELFF | TRBJ2-2 | TRBV7-8 | . | .
TGTGCCAGCAGCTTGGCGCAGAGTCTTCAAGAGACCCAGTACTTC | CASSLAQSLQETQYF | TRBJ2-5 | TRBV5-7 | . | .
TGCGCCAGCAGTGAGATGCGTCAAGAGACCCAGTACTTC | CASSEMRQETQYF | TRBJ2-5 | TRBV10-2 | . | .
TGTGCCAGCAGCCTTCGGTTAGGGGGATACGGGGAGCTGTTTTTT | CASSLRLGGYGELFF | TRBJ2-2 | TRBV11-2 | . | .
TGTGCCAGCAGCGTCGAGGGGGCAAGAGGCGAGCAGTACTTC | CASSVEGARGEQYF | TRBJ2-7 | TRBV7-9 | once | TRBD1
TGTGCCAGCAGCTTGGAAGTCGGGACACTTTACAATGAGCAGTTCTTC | CASSLEVGTLYNEQFF | TRBJ2-1 | TRBV5-8 | . | .
TGCGCCAGCAGCTTAGGAGGTAGCACAGATACGCAGTATTTT | CASSLGGSTDTQYF | TRBJ2-3 | TRBV5-1 | few | .
TGCGCCAGCAGCCGGCCGGGGGGCACTGGAAACACCATATATTTT | CASSRPGGTGNTIYF | TRBJ1-3 | TRBV4-1 | medium-sized | .
TGCGCCAGCAGTATAGGACAGATAGAGACCCAGTACTTC | CASSIGQIETQYF | TRBJ2-5 | TRBV10-2 | . | .
TGCGCCAGCAGCTTGGCGAGGCTCGGCTCCTACGAGCAGTACTTC | CASSLARLGSYEQYF | TRBJ2-7 | TRBV5-1 | . | .
TGTGCCAGCAGTGAATGGGGGAGGGACGGCACCTACGAGCAGTACTTC | CASSEWGRDGTYEQYF | TRBJ2-7 | TRBV6-1 | . | TRBD2
TGTGCCATCAGCCCTAGCGGGGGGGCCTACAATGAGCAGTTCTTC | CAISPSGGAYNEQFF | TRBJ2-1 | TRBV10-3 | . | TRBD2
TGTGCCAGTAGTATATCCCACGGTTACACTGAAGCTTTCTTT | CASSISHGYTEAFF | TRBJ1-1 | TRBV19 | . | .
TGTGCCAGCAGCTTAACAGGGGATAGGTACAATGAGCAGTTCTTC | CASSLTGDRYNEQFF | TRBJ2-1 | TRBV7-3 | . | .
TGTGCCAGCTCACCAAGGCGGCAACCACAGAACACAGATACGCAGTATTTT | CASSPRRQPQNTDTQYF | TRBJ2-3 | TRBV18 | . | .
TGTGCCAGCAGTTTATCCCAGGTCGTATGGAACACCGGGGAGCTGTTTTTT | CASSLSQVVWNTGELFF | TRBJ2-2 | TRBV27 | . | .
TGTGCCAGCATTCAGGGGGCTAGCGGGGCCCGCACAGATACGCAGTATTTT | CASIQGASGARTDTQYF | TRBJ2-3 | TRBV2 | . | .
TGTGCCATCAGTGTAACTAGCCGGGTCCACTCCTATAATTCACCCCTCCACTTT | CAISVTSRVHSYNSPLHF | TRBJ1-6 | TRBV10-3 | . | .
TGTGCCAGCAGCCCCGGAGCCCGCCTGCGTCCAGATACGCAGTATTTT | CASSPGARLRPDTQYF | TRBJ2-3 | TRBV7-9 | . | .
TGTGCCAGCAGTGAAAACGAAGGCACTGAAGCTTTCTTT | CASSENEGTEAFF | TRBJ1-1 | TRBV25-1 | . | .
TGTGCCAGCAGCCGGATCGAAGGCACTGAAGCTTTCTTT | CASSRIEGTEAFF | TRBJ1-1 | TRBV7-6 | . | .
TGTGCCAGCAGAAGGGAAGCGGGGGGCATTCGGGATGAGCAGTTCTTC | CASRREAGGIRDEQFF | TRBJ2-1 | TRBV27 | . | TRBD2
TGTGCCAGCAGTTTAACAGGGGGCAGCTCCTACGAGCAGTACTTC | CASSLTGGSSYEQYF | TRBJ2-7 | TRBV27 | once | TRBD1
TGTGCCAGCAGCTTGAGGGCGAATGAAAAACTGTTTTTT | CASSLRANEKLFF | TRBJ1-4 | TRBV5-6 | . | .
TGTGCCAGCACCCCCCTAGGAAGCACAGATACGCAGTATTTT | CASTPLGSTDTQYF | TRBJ2-3 | TRBV2 | . | .
TGCGCCAGCAGCCAACCAGGGGGATGGGCTGAAGCTTTCTTT | CASSQPGGWAEAFF | TRBJ1-1 | TRBV4-3 | . | TRBD1
TGTGCCAGCAGCTTATTGCAGAGGGGGCTTGGCTACACCTTC | CASSLLQRGLGYTF | TRBJ1-2 | TRBV7-8 | . | TRBD1
TGTGCCGCCAACTCAGGGCTTGACACTGAAGCTTTCTTT | CAANSGLDTEAFF | TRBJ1-1 | TRBV10-3 | . | .
TGTGCCAGCAGTTTATATGCCCAGCCCCAGCATTTT | CASSLYAQPQHF | TRBJ1-5 | TRBV28 | . | .
TGTGCCAGTAGTATAGGGGGGGGCAGGAGCAATCAGCCCCAGCATTTT | CASSIGGGRSNQPQHF | TRBJ1-5 | TRBV19 | once | .
TGTGCCAGCAGCCAAGTGGGACAGGGTGATTCACCCCTCCACTTT | CASSQVGQGDSPLHF | TRBJ1-6 | TRBV7-6 | . | TRBD1
TGTGCCAGCAGCCAGGACGGGGGGGGACACAATGAGCAGTTCTTC | CASSQDGGGHNEQFF | TRBJ2-1 | TRBV9 | . | TRBD2
TGCGCCAGCAGCTTGGTCACTCAACCGGGACAGGATAACTATGGCTACACCTTC | CASSLVTQPGQDNYGYTF | TRBJ1-2 | TRBV5-1 | few | TRBD1
TGTGCCAGCAGCTCCGGGACAGCCCAAGAGACCCAGTACTTC | CASSSGTAQETQYF | TRBJ2-5 | TRBV5-5 | few | TRBD1
TGCGCCAGCAGCCAAGGGACAGGGGTGTACGAGCAGTACTTC | CASSQGTGVYEQYF | TRBJ2-7 | TRBV4-1 | once | TRBD1
TGTGCCAGCAGCTTAACAGGGGTAAGGACCTACGAGCAGTACTTC | CASSLTGVRTYEQYF | TRBJ2-7 | TRBV7-3 | once | .
TGTGCCAGCAGCTCCGGACAGGGCGCTAGTGGGGCCAACGTCCTGACTTTC | CASSSGQGASGANVLTF | TRBJ2-6 | TRBV7-3 | . | TRBD1
TGTGCCAGCAGCCTTAACCAGGGATCCGAGCAGTACTTC | CASSLNQGSEQYF | TRBJ2-7 | TRBV6-5 | . | .
TGTGCCAGCAGCGTACGAGCGTCTGGAAACACCATATATTTT | CASSVRASGNTIYF | TRBJ1-3 | TRBV9 | . | .
TGTGCCAGCAGCCAAGCGTGGGCTAGCGGGGGGGCCAGTCAGGAGACCCAGTACTTC | CASSQAWASGGASQETQYF | TRBJ2-5 | TRBV4-2 | . | TRBD2
TGTGCCAGCAGTAAGGACAGGGGAGGTAATGAGCAGTTCTTC | CASSKDRGGNEQFF | TRBJ2-1 | TRBV2 | . | TRBD1
TGTGCCAGCACCCATCAGGGACAGGGTTACGAGCAGTACTTC | CASTHQGQGYEQYF | TRBJ2-7 | TRBV6-1 | . | TRBD1
TGTGCCAGCGGAATGGAAGCGGGGGGTACCGAGCAGTACTTC | CASGMEAGGTEQYF | TRBJ2-7 | TRBV2 | . | TRBD2
TGTGCCAGCAGCCCCCGGGACAGGGGAACAGATACGCAGTATTTT | CASSPRDRGTDTQYF | TRBJ2-3 | TRBV5-4 | . | TRBD1
TGTGCCAGCACAGGCAGGAATAATGAAAAACTGTTTTTT | CASTGRNNEKLFF | TRBJ1-4 | TRBV27 | . | .
TGTGCCAGCAGCTTAGTTAGCGGGGGTAGCCAAGAGACCCAGTACTTC | CASSLVSGGSQETQYF | TRBJ2-5 | TRBV11-2 | . | TRBD2
TGTGCCAGCAGCCCAGGGAGTCAGGGGAACTACGAGCAGTACTTC | CASSPGSQGNYEQYF | TRBJ2-7 | TRBV7-9 | . | .
TGCAGCGTAACCGACAGCTCCCAAAACATTCAGTACTTC | CSVTDSSQNIQYF | TRBJ2-4 | TRBV29-1 | . | .
TGTGCCAGCAGCGTAGGGAATTGGCCCCTCCACTTT | CASSVGNWPLHF | TRBJ1-6 | TRBV11-2 | once | .
TGTGCCAGCAGCTTAGATTCGACAGGGGGCTTTAACTATGGCTACACCTTC | CASSLDSTGGFNYGYTF | TRBJ1-2 | TRBV7-8 | . | TRBD1
TGTGCCTCTCGGAGGGAGTACACCGGGGAGCTGTTTTTT | CASRREYTGELFF | TRBJ2-2 | TRBV19 | . | .
TGTGCCAGCAGTTACGGACAGGGGGCGCGATGGGGCTACACCTTC | CASSYGQGARWGYTF | TRBJ1-2 | TRBV6-5 | . | TRBD1
TGTGCTAGTGGTTCCCTTCTTTACAATGAGCAGTTCTTC | CASGSLLYNEQFF | TRBJ2-1 | TRBV12-5 | . | .
TGTGCCAGCAGTTATGTCGAACGGAGGAATTCACCCCTCCACTTT | CASSYVERRNSPLHF | TRBJ1-6 | TRBV6-5 | . | .
TGTGCCAGTAGAGGCCCAGGGTGGAATGAGCAGTTCTTC | CASRGPGWNEQFF | TRBJ2-1 | TRBV19 | . | .
TGTGCCAGCAGCGGCGGGGCGCGGGGCCGAGAGACCCAGTACTTC | CASSGGARGRETQYF | TRBJ2-5 | TRBV9 | . | .
TGTGCCAGCAGGTACCGGGACCGCAATGAGCAGTTCTTC | CASRYRDRNEQFF | TRBJ2-1 | TRBV6-6 | . | .
TGTGCCAGCAGTTCTCGGGCAAGTTGGGCTGGATCACCCCTCCACTTT | CASSSRASWAGSPLHF | TRBJ1-6 | TRBV5-8 | . | .
TGTGCCAGCAGTTACCGAGAGAACCCGCGAAAGCAGTACTTC | CASSYRENPRKQYF | TRBJ2-7 | TRBV6-6 | . | .